This record covers a single TCR beta chain. There is no known antigen for this receptor. Base qualities are not recorded, but no much larger clone differs from it by a single base. The same CDR3 also results from other DNA sequences found in this sample. TCRbeta CDR3 regions were amplified from genomic DNA by means of the immunoSEQ Assay, a bias-controlled multiplex PCR. From the authors' description of their analysis: Within the assay, amplification of reference gene primers was used to estimate how many nucleated cells each sample contained. To quantify the absolute abundance of each unique TCRbeta CDR3 rearrangement, sequence reads were collapsed and filtered. For each sample, productive Simpson clonality was calculated by taking the square root of Simpson's diversity index across productive rearrangements. Sourced from immuneACCESS, this table was stored by TCRdb with only in-frame sequences that have V and J called. A share of the clones is absent; for the studies checked, an unresolved V gene accounts for under half, and the remainder has no known explanation. The V and J calls and clone size were taken over from that table, and D and trimming were inferred from the DNA. This sample comprises 100,000 to 150,000 clones, about 85% of them detected only once. 27% of the sample comes from the top ten.

Collaborating institutions collected whole blood in K2EDTA tubes following their own protocols. Collaborator samples were shipped for TCRbeta analysis as frozen whole blood, isolated PBMCs, or DNA extracted from either sample type. Its CDR3 holds 13 amino acids, cysteine through phenylalanine. The retained sequence is limited to the CDR3, 39 bases, with the frame set at the first base. CDR1 and CDR2 are drawn from the germline V gene: KGHSH, LQKENI. V is clipped by 3 bases and J by 1 base, and the sequence between their germline boundaries is 6 bases long. The sample comes from a study of blood T cell repertoires in COVID-19 (dated by TCRdb to 2018 to 2021). Notes on the research overall: Samples from collaborators originated in the United States, Italy and Spain and spanned both the acute and convalescent phases of COVID-19. The material from the prospective study consisted of cDNA or gDNA derived from T cells, B-cell-depleted T cells, or PBMCs. The dataset comprised deeply sampled blood TCRbeta repertoires from subjects exposed to, actively infected with, or recovered from COVID-19. A freely available public database, intended as a resource for researchers studying the immune response to SARS-CoV-2, is where the repertoires were released. Samples came from the ongoing ImmuneRACE study (first 160 participants) plus 1,254 subjects from 6 global collaborators. Nearly every sample came with metadata listing a de-identified subject ID, COVID-19 status, age in years and sex. Where available, HLA class I and class II types were obtained from metadata supplied by the sample provider rather than from assay-based typing.

What the work shows at the level of the full study, not this receptor alone: The amount of clinical and demographic metadata varied by source and participant and was provided uncurated.

The chain joins TRBV18 to TRBJ1-1, with no confident D gene call. Input material: peripheral blood. The TCR comes from a woman of 80 years or more with acute or convalescent COVID-19. The CDR3 protein: CASSPPQNTEAFF. The nucleotide sequence is given as TGTGCCAGCTCACCCCCACAGAACACTGAAGCTTTCTTT.